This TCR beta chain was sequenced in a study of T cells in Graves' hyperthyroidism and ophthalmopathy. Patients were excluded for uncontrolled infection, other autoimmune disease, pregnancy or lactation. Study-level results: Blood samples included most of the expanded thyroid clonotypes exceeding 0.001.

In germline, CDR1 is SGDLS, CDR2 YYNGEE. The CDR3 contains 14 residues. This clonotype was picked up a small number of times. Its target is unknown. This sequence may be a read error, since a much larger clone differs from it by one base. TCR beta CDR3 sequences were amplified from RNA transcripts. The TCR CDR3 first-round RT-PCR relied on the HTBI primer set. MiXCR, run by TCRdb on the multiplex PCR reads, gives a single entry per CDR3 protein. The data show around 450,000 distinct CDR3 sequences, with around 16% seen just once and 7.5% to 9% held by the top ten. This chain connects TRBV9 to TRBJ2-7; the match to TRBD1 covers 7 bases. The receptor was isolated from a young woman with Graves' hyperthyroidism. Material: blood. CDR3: CASSPRGGVWEQHF. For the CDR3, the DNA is TGTGCCAGCAGCCCCAGAGGGGGCGTATGGGAGCAGCACTTC.